A selection of T cell receptor beta chains follows, all from one sample in a study of OX40 agonist ivuxolimab in advanced cancers. TCRdb keeps only in-frame clones here, not all; method: immunoSEQ multiplex PCR. The top ten hold 1.5% to 2% of the sample, which has 37,000 or so clones, around 80% seen once. This specimen consisted of CD4+ or CD8+ T cells sorted from blood, obtained in a trial of the OX40 agonist ivuxolimab. The source is an adult with an advanced solid tumor such as melanoma, head and neck, liver or kidney cancer. Both conserved end residues are part of each CDR3. D genes are given only for firm matches. For some rows the clone size is stated as once, few or many, or as a class when expanded; others skip it.

v_call	j_call	clone_size	d_call	cdr3_nt	cdr3_aa
TRBV7-3	TRBJ2-6	.	.	TGTGCCAGCAGCTCCTCGTCTGGGGCCAACGTCCTGACTTTC	CASSSSSGANVLTF
TRBV6-5	TRBJ1-1	.	.	TGTGCCAGCAGTTACAGACAGACCAGGGCGCACACTGAAGCTTTCTTT	CASSYRQTRAHTEAFF
TRBV6-1	TRBJ2-2	few	TRBD2	TGTGCCAGCAGTGAAATACCGGGACTAGCGGGATTCACCGGGGAGCTGTTTTTT	CASSEIPGLAGFTGELFF
TRBV6-5	TRBJ2-1	.	TRBD1	TGTGCCAGCAGGGAGCTGGGACAGAGGAATAAGCAGTTCTTC	CASRELGQRNKQFF
TRBV4-1	TRBJ1-1	.	TRBD1	TGCGCCAGCAGCCTGTCGGTGACAGGGATGGGCTACACTGAAGCTTTCTTT	CASSLSVTGMGYTEAFF
TRBV28	TRBJ2-7	.	.	TGTGCCAGCAGTTTAAGTAACCCCTCCTACGAGCAGTACTTC	CASSLSNPSYEQYF
TRBV7-6	TRBJ1-1	.	.	TGTGCCAGCAGCACGCAGGTTGGGATGTGGAACACTGAAGCTTTCTTT	CASSTQVGMWNTEAFF
TRBV28	TRBJ2-5	.	.	TGTGCCAGCAGTCCTAGAGGGCAAGAGACCCAGTACTTC	CASSPRGQETQYF
TRBV7-9	TRBJ1-1	once	.	TGTGCCAGCAGCTTATTCATTGGGGGGGACACTGAAGCTTTCTTT	CASSLFIGGDTEAFF
TRBV4-2	TRBJ2-7	medium-sized	TRBD2	TGTGCCAGCAGCGATAGACTAGCGGGAGGCTCCTCCTACGAGCAGTACTTC	CASSDRLAGGSSYEQYF
TRBV6-1	TRBJ2-7	.	.	TGTGCCAGCAGTGAGGACTATACAGGGAGAACGGCCTACGAGCAGTACTTC	CASSEDYTGRTAYEQYF
TRBV5-4	TRBJ1-1	.	TRBD1	TGTGCCAGCAGCCAACAGGGGCCTGAAGCTTTCTTT	CASSQQGPEAFF
TRBV28	TRBJ1-5	.	.	TGTGCCAGCAGTTTCGGTCTGGGACCCAATCAGCCCCAGCATTTT	CASSFGLGPNQPQHF
TRBV30	TRBJ1-4	.	.	TGTGCCTGGAGTCGTGGGCTAGGGGATGAAAAACTGTTTTTT	CAWSRGLGDEKLFF
TRBV6-4	TRBJ2-1	once	TRBD1	TGTGCCAGCAGTTCCGGGACAGGGGTTTACAATGAGCAGTTCTTC	CASSSGTGVYNEQFF
TRBV2	TRBJ1-5	.	TRBD1	TGTGCCAGCAGTCGGACAGGGGGCTTACGACAGCCCCAGCATTTT	CASSRTGGLRQPQHF
TRBV5-8	TRBJ1-1	once	TRBD1	TGTGCCAGCAGCTTTTATAGGACAGGGGGCACTGAAGCTTTCTTT	CASSFYRTGGTEAFF
TRBV27	TRBJ2-6	.	.	TGTGCCAGCAGTGACTTTTCTGGGGCCAACGTCCTGACTTTC	CASSDFSGANVLTF
TRBV7-2	TRBJ2-3	.	TRBD2	TGTGCCAGCAGCCCCGGGGAACTAGCGGTGCCCGGTACGCAGTATTTT	CASSPGELAVPGTQYF
TRBV19	TRBJ2-5	once	TRBD1	TGTGCCAGTAGGAGGGGACAGGCCGGCCAAGAGACCCAGTACTTC	CASRRGQAGQETQYF
TRBV14	TRBJ2-1	.	.	TGTGCCAGCAGCCAAGATAGCTTAATGCGCCCCAATGAGCAGTTCTTC	CASSQDSLMRPNEQFF
TRBV11-2	TRBJ2-5	few	TRBD2	TGTGCCAGCAATTTAGGGATGGGGCGGGAGAGCTCACGGATCTGGACCCAGTACTTC	CASNLGMGRESSRIWTQYF
TRBV28	TRBJ1-5	.	.	TGTGCCAGCGTGGGCAGGGATAAGGTCAATCAGCCCCAGCATTTT	CASVGRDKVNQPQHF
TRBV10-3	TRBJ1-6	.	.	TGTGCCATCAGCGGAGACAGCAATAATTCACCCCTCCACTTT	CAISGDSNNSPLHF
TRBV10-3	TRBJ1-3	.	.	TGTGCCATCAGTGCTCTTTCTTTCTCTGGAAACACCATATATTTT	CAISALSFSGNTIYF
TRBV2	TRBJ2-5	.	TRBD2	TGTGCCAGCAGTGCGGGGAAGGGACTAGCGGAAGAGACCCAGTACTTC	CASSAGKGLAEETQYF
TRBV6-5	TRBJ2-5	.	TRBD1	TGTGCCAGCAGTTACTCGGGAACAGGGGGGCAGACCCAGTACTTC	CASSYSGTGGQTQYF
TRBV21-1	TRBJ2-3	.	.	TGTGCCAGCAGCAAAGGTCCAGATACGCAGTATTTT	CASSKGPDTQYF
TRBV9	TRBJ2-7	.	TRBD2	TGTGCCAGCAGCGCCTCCGGGACTAGCGGGGGTTTGAACGAGCAGTACTTC	CASSASGTSGGLNEQYF
TRBV4-2	TRBJ2-3	.	.	TGTGCCAGCAGCCAGTCAGCGGAACCGGGGACGCAGTATTTT	CASSQSAEPGTQYF
TRBV6-1	TRBJ1-1	.	TRBD1	TGTGCCAGCAGTGGGGGGACAGCACCAATGAACACTGAAGCTTTCTTT	CASSGGTAPMNTEAFF
TRBV29-1	TRBJ1-1	.	.	TGCAGCGGGAAGGGGGGATCGAACACTGAAGCTTTCTTT	CSGKGGSNTEAFF
TRBV7-9	TRBJ2-6	.	TRBD1	TGTGCCAGCAGCCCCATGTCGGGCAGGGGGCGGACTGGGGCCAACGTCCTGACTTTC	CASSPMSGRGRTGANVLTF
TRBV7-7	TRBJ2-1	.	.	TGTGCTAGCAGCCAAGACAGGCGACGTGTGCAGTTCTTC	CASSQDRRRVQFF
TRBV19	TRBJ1-4	.	.	TGTGCCAGTAGTATCGGGGGAGGCGGAACTAATGAAAAACTGTTTTTT	CASSIGGGGTNEKLFF
TRBV11-3	TRBJ2-1	.	TRBD2	TGTGCCAGCAGCTTAGAAGCGGGGGCCTACAATGAGCAGTTCTTC	CASSLEAGAYNEQFF
TRBV19	TRBJ1-1	.	.	TGTGCCAGTAGTAGGGCACCCGTTGTCCCAGATGAAGCTTTCTTT	CASSRAPVVPDEAFF
TRBV7-8	TRBJ1-5	.	TRBD1	TGTGCCAGCAGCCGAGACAGGGGGCGCGGTGGCAATCAGCCCCAGCATTTT	CASSRDRGRGGNQPQHF
TRBV4-1	TRBJ2-5	.	.	TGCGCCAGCAGCCAATTAAGGTCGGAGACCCAGTACTTC	CASSQLRSETQYF
TRBV6-5	TRBJ2-7	.	TRBD1	TGTGCCAGCAGTTACTCGAAAGGGGGCCTCAAAAGCGAGCAGTACTTC	CASSYSKGGLKSEQYF
TRBV29-1	TRBJ2-3	.	.	TGCAGCGTCGATACAGATACGCAGTATTTT	CSVDTDTQYF
TRBV5-1	TRBJ1-6	.	.	TGCGCCAGCAGCTCGTTAAACAGAAGCTCCTATAATTCACCCCTCCACTTT	CASSSLNRSSYNSPLHF
TRBV11-2	TRBJ2-5	once	TRBD2	TGTGCCAGCAGCTTAGGGACTAGCGGAAGGGGGGACCAGTACTTC	CASSLGTSGRGDQYF
TRBV5-1	TRBJ2-2	.	.	TGCGCCAGCAGCTTGGCGGGGACCACTGCCGGGGAGCTGTTTTTT	CASSLAGTTAGELFF
TRBV7-2	TRBJ2-5	once	.	TGTGCCAGCAGCTTTGTTGAGACCCAGTACTTC	CASSFVETQYF
TRBV19	TRBJ2-7	.	TRBD2	TGTGCCAGTACCGACGGGGGGGGTTTAGAGCAGTACTTC	CASTDGGGLEQYF
TRBV30	TRBJ2-5	few	.	TGTGCCTGGAGTCAGGACAGAAAAGAGACCCAGTACTTC	CAWSQDRKETQYF
TRBV5-1	TRBJ2-3	few	TRBD2	TGCGCCAGCACAGCGGGGAGGTTTGCAGATACGCAGTATTTT	CASTAGRFADTQYF
TRBV10-2	TRBJ2-1	.	.	TGCGCCAGCAGTGTAGTACCATACAATGAGCAGTTCTTC	CASSVVPYNEQFF
TRBV5-4	TRBJ2-5	.	TRBD2	TGTGCCAGCAGCAAAAAAAGACTAGCGGACCAAGAGACCCAGTACTTC	CASSKKRLADQETQYF
TRBV5-8	TRBJ2-6	.	.	TGTGCCAGCAGCTTGGGGAGCAGGCTTGGGGCCAACGTCCTGACTTTC	CASSLGSRLGANVLTF
TRBV7-6	TRBJ2-3	.	.	TGTGCCAGCAGCCCCAACGGAGATACGCAGTATTTT	CASSPNGDTQYF
TRBV11-1	TRBJ2-7	few	.	TGTGCCAGCAGCCAGCAGGCAGGGGTGGCCGAGCAGTACTTC	CASSQQAGVAEQYF
TRBV7-8	TRBJ1-2	.	.	TGTGCCAGCAGCTTAGAGCCCTATAAACGGAGGACTTACTATGGCTACACCTTC	CASSLEPYKRRTYYGYTF
TRBV19	TRBJ1-2	.	.	TGTGCCAGTAGTGCCGACATACCGAACTATGGCTACACCTTC	CASSADIPNYGYTF
TRBV6-6	TRBJ2-7	.	.	TGTGCCAGCGGCAAGCTACAAGGCGAGCAGTACTTC	CASGKLQGEQYF
TRBV11-2	TRBJ1-2	.	TRBD1	TGTGCCAGCAGCCTTCGGACAGGGGTTAACTATGGCTACACCTTC	CASSLRTGVNYGYTF
TRBV28	TRBJ1-2	.	.	TGTGCCAGCAGACCCCCTGAGGTTGGCTACACCTTC	CASRPPEVGYTF
TRBV19	TRBJ2-3	.	TRBD1	TGTGCCAGTAGTCTCTTGGGACAGATTACAGATACGCAGTATTTT	CASSLLGQITDTQYF
TRBV28	TRBJ1-3	.	.	TGTGCCAGCAGTCGAAGAGCCCTTCTATCTGGAAACACCATATATTTT	CASSRRALLSGNTIYF